Given below is one TCR beta chain in context. This specimen belongs to a study of identical twins. V lost 4 bases, J lost 2 bases, and 12 bases lay in between. CDR1 ENHRY and CDR2 SYGVKD come from the germline V gene. This CDR3 spans 15 amino acids. TCRdb called the 5' RACE reads again in MiXCR, with one record for every CDR3 protein. This sample carries hundreds of thousands of distinct CDR3 sequences, roughly 24% of them seen once, and the ten largest clones take around 3%. In addition, the sample was reused for a study of T cells expressing NK-cell markers. That study reports: The TCR beta repertoires originated in sorted CD3+CD56+NKG2C+, CD3+CD56+NKG2C- and CD3+CD56-NKG2C+ T cells. Just one sequenced donor of eight was HCMV-seronegative, while seven were seropositive.

The sequence was collected from a woman aged 18-29 years in good health. Sequencing was done on a sample of CD4+ T cells sorted from blood. The V call is TRBV10-3, the J call TRBJ1-5; perhaps TRBD1 as D (5 bases). The CDR3: CAISATGGGNQPQHF. As DNA, the CDR3 is TGTGCCATCAGTGCTACAGGAGGGGGCAATCAGCCCCAGCATTTT.